Listed below are T cell receptor beta chains from one sample, sequenced in a study of shared clonotypes between healthy human individuals. Clones were sequenced by immunoSEQ multiplex PCR, and TCRdb holds only the in-frame ones, with some missing. The sample contains 2 million to 2.5 million clones, just under 95% of which appear only once. Source material: naive CD4+ T cells from PBMCs. Source of these receptors: a man aged 18 to 30 in good health. Some clones in this sample may be carry-over from other donors' samples. Both conserved end residues are part of each CDR3.

cdr3_length j_call v_call cdr3_aa
13 TRBJ2-3 TRBV28 CASSRPMADTQYF
15 TRBJ2-2 TRBV7-3 CASSAGTLNTGELFF
14 TRBJ2-7 TRBV5-1 CASSPRTGEDEQYF
17 TRBJ2-2 TRBV5-6 CASSLVASYRGTGELFF
14 TRBJ1-6 TRBV6-5 CASSRQGGFSPLHF
17 TRBJ1-5 TRBV19 CASKPSRGSGANQPQHF
16 TRBJ2-7 TRBV5-6 CASSWRIAGDMYEQYF
15 TRBJ1-4 TRBV4-1 CASSQEGVPYEKLFF
14 TRBJ1-5 TRBV30 CAWATGQGHWPQHF
13 TRBJ2-7 TRBV28 CASSLGRGYEQYF
14 TRBJ2-1 TRBV5-1 CASRVSGIRNEQFF
12 TRBJ2-7 TRBV28 CASSLPGREQYF
12 TRBJ2-1 TRBV9 CASSVTGTTQFF
13 TRBJ2-3 TRBV7-3 CASSNQGSDTQYF
16 TRBJ1-4 TRBV5-6 CASSSKTFRSGEKLFF
14 TRBJ1-1 TRBV9 CASSVVGENTEAFF
13 TRBJ1-1 TRBV9 CASRGPGGTEAFF
13 TRBJ1-1 TRBV7-8 CASSLVQGTEAFF
18 TRBJ2-2 TRBV12-5 CASGLTRTGGRNTGELFF
13 TRBJ1-1 TRBV28 CASSPFRNTEAFF
14 TRBJ2-1 TRBV12-5 CASGSGLAYNEQFF